This T cell receptor beta chain stems from a study of human T cells and chemical hapten exposure. Study-wide points: There was no change with DPC sensitization in TCRs above 1 in 1000 frequency. Each of the donors had alopecia, so their immune responses may not resemble those of healthy people.

Indicated time point: pre-sensitization, week 0. Treatment defined: therapeutic diphenylcyclopropenone sensitization with weekly scalp DPC. From the RACE reads, TCRdb called clonotypes with MiXCR, one entry per CDR3 protein. Seen here are approximately 400,000 distinct CDR3 sequences, approximately 5.1% observed once, and the top ten hold just over 2.5%. This clonotype was recorded many times. Its antigen is still unknown. With 4 bases removed from V and 0 bases from J, the gap between germline ends came to 14 bases. Germline V CDR1 and CDR2: SQVTM, ANQGSEA. The CDR3 spans 15 residues. This clonotype originated in a woman between 45 and 65 years old with alopecia areata. Some clones in this sample may be carry-over from other donors' samples. The V and J genes are TRBV29-1 and TRBJ2-3; the D gene is possibly TRBD2 (6 bases). Sequenced material: whole blood, taken in connection with sensitization to the hapten diphenylcyclopropenone (DPC). Here the CDR3 reads CSVAEGSTSTDTQYF. Written as DNA, the CDR3 is TGCAGCGTTGCGGAGGGTTCAACTAGCACAGATACGCAGTATTTT.